The T cell receptor beta chain described here comes from a study of high-grade serous ovarian cancer treatment subgroups. Whole-study results and caveats: Bulk tumor TCR sequencing gave no spatial information.

Tumor samples were obtained before definitive surgery or chemotherapy. Germline CDR1 and CDR2: SGHAT and FQNNGV. The V and J ends lost 3 bases and 1 base, in that order; junction bases with no gene match: 2. The CDR3 contains 15 residues. Profiled with immunoSEQ multiplex PCR; TCRdb holds only in-frame clones, not every one. The sample lists about 16,000 clones; 86% were seen once. As to this clone: The antigen is unknown.

The receptor comes from a human donor with high-grade serous ovarian cancer. The genes are TRBV11-2 and TRBJ2-2; 7 bases line up with TRBD1. Sequenced: tumor tissue. The CDR3 DNA sequence: TGTGCCAGCAGCTTTGGGACAGTGAACACCGGGGAGCTGTTTTTT. It specifies CASSFGTVNTGELFF.